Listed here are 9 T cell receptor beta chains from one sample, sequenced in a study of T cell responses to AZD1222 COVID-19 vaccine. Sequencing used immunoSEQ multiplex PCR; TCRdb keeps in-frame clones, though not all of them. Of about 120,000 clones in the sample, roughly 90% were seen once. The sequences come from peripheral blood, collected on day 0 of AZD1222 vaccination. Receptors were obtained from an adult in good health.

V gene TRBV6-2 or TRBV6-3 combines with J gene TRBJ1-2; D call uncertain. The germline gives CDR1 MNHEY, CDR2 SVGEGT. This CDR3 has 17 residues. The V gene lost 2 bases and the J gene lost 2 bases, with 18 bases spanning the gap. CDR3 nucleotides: TGTGCCAGCAGTTACCCCGACATTTCTCCGCAGAACTATGGCTACACCTTC. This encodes CASSYPDISPQNYGYTF.

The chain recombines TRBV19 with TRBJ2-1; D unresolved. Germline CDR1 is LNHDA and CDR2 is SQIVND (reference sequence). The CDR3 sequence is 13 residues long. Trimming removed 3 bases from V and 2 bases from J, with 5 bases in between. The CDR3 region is CASSIPPYNEQFF. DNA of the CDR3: TGTGCCAGTAGTATTCCTCCCTACAATGAGCAGTTCTTC.

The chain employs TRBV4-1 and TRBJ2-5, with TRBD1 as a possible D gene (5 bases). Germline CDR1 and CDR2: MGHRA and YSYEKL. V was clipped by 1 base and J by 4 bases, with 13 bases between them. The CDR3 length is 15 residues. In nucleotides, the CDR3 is TGCGCCAGCAGCCAAGCTGGGGTGGGGCTAGAGACCCAGTACTTC. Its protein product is CASSQAGVGLETQYF.

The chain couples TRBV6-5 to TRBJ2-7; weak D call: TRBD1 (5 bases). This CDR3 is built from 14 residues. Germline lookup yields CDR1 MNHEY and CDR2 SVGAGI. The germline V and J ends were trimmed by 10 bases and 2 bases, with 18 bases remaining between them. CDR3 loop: CATRVGFRAYEQYF. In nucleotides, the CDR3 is TGTGCCACGAGAGTGGGTTTCAGGGCCTACGAGCAGTACTTC.

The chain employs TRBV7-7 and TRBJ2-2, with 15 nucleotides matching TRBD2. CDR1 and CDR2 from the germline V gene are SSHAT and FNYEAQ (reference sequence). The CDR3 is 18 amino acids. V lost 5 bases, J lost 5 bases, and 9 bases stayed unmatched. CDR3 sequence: CASSPVLGTSGGTGELFF. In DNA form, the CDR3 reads TGTGCCAGCAGCCCCGTGCTAGGGACTAGCGGGGGGACCGGGGAGCTGTTTTTT.

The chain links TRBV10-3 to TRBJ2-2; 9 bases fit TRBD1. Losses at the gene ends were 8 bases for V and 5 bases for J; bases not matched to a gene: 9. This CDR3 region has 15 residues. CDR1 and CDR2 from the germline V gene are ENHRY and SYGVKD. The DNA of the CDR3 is TGTGCCATCCGATGGACAGGGGTAGATACCGGGGAGCTGTTTTTT. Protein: CAIRWTGVDTGELFF.

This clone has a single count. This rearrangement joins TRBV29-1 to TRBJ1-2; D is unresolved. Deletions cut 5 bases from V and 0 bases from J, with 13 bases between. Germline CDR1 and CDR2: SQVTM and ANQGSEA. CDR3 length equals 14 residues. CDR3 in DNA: TGCAGCGTTCCTAATCAGGTTCCTAACTATGGCTACACCTTC. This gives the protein CSVPNQVPNYGYTF.

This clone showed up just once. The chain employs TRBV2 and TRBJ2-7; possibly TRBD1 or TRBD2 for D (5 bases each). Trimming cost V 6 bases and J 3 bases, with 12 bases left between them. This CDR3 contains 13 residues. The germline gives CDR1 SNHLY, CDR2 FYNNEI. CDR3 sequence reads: CASSSGRFYEQYF. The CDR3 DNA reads TGTGCCAGCAGCTCGGGACGGTTCTACGAGCAGTACTTC.

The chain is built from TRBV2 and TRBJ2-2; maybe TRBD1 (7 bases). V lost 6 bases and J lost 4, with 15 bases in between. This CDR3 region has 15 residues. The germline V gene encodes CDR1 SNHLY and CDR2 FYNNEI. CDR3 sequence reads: CASSDQGGGTGELFF. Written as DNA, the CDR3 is TGTGCCAGCAGCGACCAGGGGGGCGGCACCGGGGAGCTGTTTTTT.